A selection of T cell receptor beta chains follows, all from one sample in a study of T cell repertoires in aging, cancer and after chemotherapy. A single record per CDR3 protein comes from TCRdb applying MiXCR to the multiplex PCR reads. The sample includes about 5,000 distinct CDR3 sequences, 26% of them seen just once. The specimen was blood. The receptor set was obtained from a human donor in good health. Each CDR3 is given with its conserved first and last residue. A D gene is named only where the DNA matches it firmly. Clone size is shown for a subset of rows, as once, few, many or a class of expanded clone.

few	TRBD1	TRBV18	TRBJ1-6	CASSPQGADNSPLHF	TGTGCCAGCTCACCGCAGGGGGCGGATAATTCACCCCTCCACTTT
.	.	TRBV12-3/TRBV12-4	TRBJ2-2	CASSLRRGHIGELFF	TGTGCCAGCAGTTTACGTCGGGGACACATCGGGGAGCTGTTTTTT
medium-sized	TRBD2	TRBV6-4	TRBJ2-1	CASSKAGGYEQFF	TGTGCCAGCAGTAAAGCGGGAGGGTATGAGCAGTTCTTC
.	.	TRBV6-5	TRBJ1-1	CASSYQGRWNTEAFF	TGTGCCAGCAGTTACCAAGGACGGTGGAACACTGAAGCTTTCTTT
.	.	TRBV12-3/TRBV12-4	TRBJ1-3	CASSREGHSGNTIYF	TGTGCCAGCAGCCGGGAGGGCCACTCTGGAAACACCATATATTTT
medium-sized	TRBD2	TRBV19	TRBJ2-3	CASSVSGTRTDTQYF	TGTGCCAGTAGTGTCAGCGGGACCCGCACAGATACGCAGTATTTT
medium-sized	.	TRBV19	TRBJ2-2	CASSIQGNTGELFF	TGTGCCAGTAGTATACAGGGGAACACCGGGGAGCTGTTTTTT
.	.	TRBV11-1	TRBJ2-3	CASSLAREADTQYF	TGTGCCAGCAGCTTAGCCCGGGAAGCAGATACGCAGTATTTT
medium-sized	TRBD2	TRBV7-6	TRBJ2-1	CASSLGLAGYEQFF	TGTGCCAGCAGCTTAGGACTAGCGGGATATGAGCAGTTCTTC
few	TRBD2	TRBV7-9	TRBJ2-7	CASSPSGDEQYF	TGTGCCAGCAGTCCTAGCGGGGACGAGCAGTACTTC
.	.	TRBV6-5	TRBJ2-6	CASSDNSKANVLTF	TGTGCCAGCTCGGACAACTCTAAGGCCAACGTCCTGACTTTC
.	TRBD2	TRBV7-9	TRBJ2-1	CASSTRTSGPNEQFF	TGTGCCAGCAGCACCCGGACTAGCGGCCCCAATGAGCAGTTCTTC
medium-sized	TRBD2	TRBV6-2/TRBV6-3	TRBJ2-1	CASSYDSGLAGVYNEQFF	TGTGCCAGCAGTTATGATTCGGGCCTAGCGGGGGTGTACAATGAGCAGTTCTTC
.	.	TRBV27	TRBJ2-3	CASSLPGFTDTQYF	TGTGCCAGCAGTTTACCGGGATTCACAGATACGCAGTATTTT
medium-sized	TRBD1	TRBV6-4	TRBJ2-1	CASSPGQGAYNEQFF	TGTGCCAGCAGCCCGGGACAGGGGGCCTACAATGAGCAGTTCTTC
few	TRBD1	TRBV20-1	TRBJ1-1	CSATPRGRKHTEAFF	TGCAGTGCCACCCCCAGGGGGCGGAAGCACACTGAAGCTTTCTTT
few	TRBD2	TRBV7-9	TRBJ2-7	CASSSGGPSGRYEQYF	TGTGCCAGCAGCTCGGGGGGGCCAAGCGGCCGATACGAGCAGTACTTC
medium-sized	TRBD2	TRBV18	TRBJ2-5	CASSPGLAGEETQYF	TGTGCCAGCTCACCGGGACTAGCGGGGGAAGAGACCCAGTACTTC
few	.	TRBV5-5	TRBJ1-6	CASSLSFWGGASSYNSPLHF	TGTGCCAGCAGCTTAAGTTTTTGGGGAGGGGCAAGCTCCTATAATTCACCCCTCCACTTT
medium-sized	.	TRBV6-6	TRBJ2-2	CASSPTFRGTGELFF	TGTGCCAGCAGTCCGACATTTCGGGGAACCGGGGAGCTGTTTTTT
.	.	TRBV6-1	TRBJ1-1	CASSSNWESALGF	TGTGCCAGCAGTTCAAATTGGGAGTCGGCCCTAGGATTT
.	.	TRBV12-3/TRBV12-4	TRBJ2-3	CASSPGLTGDTQYF	TGTGCCAGCAGTCCTGGACTAACGGGAGATACGCAGTATTTT
.	TRBD1	TRBV12-3/TRBV12-4	TRBJ1-1	CASRSPGQPEAFF	TGTGCCAGCAGGTCGCCGGGACAGCCTGAAGCTTTCTTT
.	.	TRBV6-2/TRBV6-3	TRBJ2-4	CASSYLPPGLAKNIQYF	TGTGCCAGCAGTTACCTCCCCCCTGGACTAGCCAAAAACATTCAGTACTTC
few	TRBD1	TRBV12-3/TRBV12-4	TRBJ2-7	CASGPGQGVYEQYF	TGTGCCAGCGGACCCGGACAGGGTGTGTACGAGCAGTACTTC
few	TRBD1	TRBV5-4	TRBJ2-7	CASSLGDRGTYEQYF	TGTGCCAGCAGCTTGGGGGACAGGGGTACCTACGAGCAGTACTTC
.	.	TRBV24-1	TRBJ2-3	CATSRASRATQYF	TGTGCCACCTCCCGGGCCAGCCGGGCTACGCAGTATTTT
.	TRBD2	TRBV6-5	TRBJ2-7	CASSYTPPLGGRAYEQYF	TGTGCCAGCAGTTACACGCCCCCCCTCGGGGGGAGAGCCTACGAGCAGTACTTC
medium-sized	TRBD1	TRBV6-6	TRBJ2-7	CASSWDSSSYEQYF	TGTGCCAGCAGTTGGGACAGCAGCTCCTACGAGCAGTACTTC
.	TRBD1	TRBV15	TRBJ1-5	CATSRDTQGVQPQHF	TGTGCCACCAGCAGAGATACGCAGGGGGTTCAGCCCCAGCATTTT
medium-sized	.	TRBV18	TRBJ2-1	CASSPITVSYNEQFF	TGTGCCAGCTCACCAATCACGGTCTCCTACAATGAGCAGTTCTTC
medium-sized	.	TRBV6-1	TRBJ1-2	CASSEDGLIYDYGYTF	TGTGCCAGCAGTGAGGATGGATTGATCTATGACTATGGCTACACCTTC
.	.	TRBV4-2	TRBJ1-1	CASSQDLEGGNTEAFF	TGTGCCAGCAGCCAAGATCTCGAGGGGGGAAACACTGAAGCTTTCTTT
few	.	TRBV5-1	TRBJ1-6	CASSLLSPRDSPLHF	TGCGCCAGCAGCTTGTTGTCACCCAGGGATTCACCCCTCCACTTT
medium-sized	.	TRBV18	TRBJ1-4	CASSPSRVPNEKLFF	TGTGCCAGCTCACCATCCCGAGTTCCTAATGAAAAACTGTTTTTT
.	.	TRBV4-3	TRBJ2-2	CASSQDPGDKTGELFF	TGCGCCAGCAGCCAAGATCCCGGGGATAAAACCGGGGAGCTGTTTTTT
medium-sized	TRBD2	TRBV6-2/TRBV6-3	TRBJ2-1	CASSSFLLATAYNEQFF	TGTGCCAGCAGTTCCTTCCTACTAGCGACTGCCTACAATGAGCAGTTCTTC
medium-sized	.	TRBV19	TRBJ1-4	CASRQSNEKLFF	TGTGCCAGTAGACAGAGTAATGAAAAACTGTTTTTT
medium-sized	.	TRBV5-5	TRBJ2-7	CASSSHGTSYEQYF	TGTGCCAGCAGCTCACACGGGACCTCCTACGAGCAGTACTTC
.	TRBD2	TRBV24-1	TRBJ2-1	CATSDRTSGGASNEQFF	TGTGCCACCAGTGACCGGACTAGCGGGGGGGCCAGCAATGAGCAGTTCTTC